A single sample is the source of the 2 T cell receptor beta chains below, sequenced in a study of OX40 agonist ivuxolimab in advanced cancers. Assay: immunoSEQ multiplex PCR; the TCRdb copy retains only in-frame clones and omits some. This sample carries about 50,000 clones, more than 85% of them seen once, and the ten largest clones take 18%. The specimen comprised CD4+ or CD8+ T cells sorted from blood, sampled in a trial of the OX40 agonist ivuxolimab. Receptors were obtained from an adult with an advanced solid tumor such as melanoma, head and neck, liver or kidney cancer.

The J gene is TRBJ2-1, the V gene TRBV29-1; 15 positions match TRBD2. This CDR3 has 12 amino acids. The germline V gene encodes CDR1 SQVTM and CDR2 ANQGSEA. The J segment lost 8 bases and the V segment lost 7 bases, leaving 0 bases of the junction unmatched. The DNA for the CDR3 is TGCAGCGGGACTAGCGGGAGGGATGAGCAGTTCTTC. Its protein product is CSGTSGRDEQFF.

The chain joins TRBV11-2 to TRBJ2-7, with 7 bases aligning to TRBD2. Looked up from germline, CDR1 is SGHAT and CDR2 is FQNNGV. V lost 4 bases to trimming and J lost 4 bases; unmatched junction nucleotides: 7. The CDR3 is 14 residues long. The CDR3 sequence: CASSSAGTGYEQYF. CDR3 coding DNA: TGTGCCAGCAGCTCAGCGGGAACGGGGTACGAGCAGTACTTC.